This T cell receptor (beta chain) was observed in a study of CD8+CD57+ T cells in acquired aplastic anemia. About the study: The sorted CD4+ and CD8+ cells yielded an average around 3.2 ug of DNA. Study-wide results and limits: Between the patient and control groups, CD8+ Simpson's diversity did not differ significantly. Between patients and controls, around 27 CD8+ CDR3 sequences were found in common.

CDR3 and TCR beta VDJ profiling relied on genomic DNA as the template. TCRdb reprocessed the reads with MiXCR, giving one entry per CDR3 protein. In the table there are 150,000 or so distinct CDR3 sequences, just over 50% of which are singletons. Only patients with CD8+CD57+ cell expansion on flow cytometry were chosen for sequencing. All patients were therapy-naive when blood was sampled. The germline gives CDR1 SNHLY, CDR2 FYNNEI. This CDR3 has 16 residues. The ends were cut back, 6 bases at V and 1 base at J, with 17 bases in the middle. This clonotype was seen at least ten times. Its antigen remains unknown.

The receptor comes from a human donor with aplastic anemia. The chain joins TRBV2 to TRBJ2-3, with D perhaps TRBD2 (5 bases). The sequencing input was sorted CD4+, CD8+, or CD8+CD57+ T cells (not recorded which) from PBMCs. In DNA, the CDR3 is TGTGCCAGCAGAGAATTGGGTGCAGCGGGCACAGATACGCAGTATTTT. The encoded protein is CASRELGAAGTDTQYF.